This record looks at one T cell receptor (beta chain) sequence and its context. CDR3 length equals 15 residues. Germline CDR1 and CDR2: SGDLS and YYNGEE. The ends lost 3 bases at V and 4 bases at J; junction bases unmatched: 3. Method: immunoSEQ multiplex PCR; TCRdb's copy keeps in-frame clones and lacks some. Here the sample spans under 650,000 clones, 90% to 97% being singletons. This sample is drawn from a study of shared clonotypes between healthy human individuals. Material for sequencing was naive CD4+ T cells sorted from blood. Indicated subset: CD45RA+ positively selected. This receptor was obtained from a woman aged 25 to 39 in good health. The rearrangement joins TRBV9 to TRBJ2-1; 11 nucleotides line up with TRBD1. CDR3 sequence: CASSDGTGGYNEQFF. Written as DNA, the CDR3 is TGTGCCAGCAGCGACGGGACAGGGGGGTACAATGAGCAGTTCTTC.